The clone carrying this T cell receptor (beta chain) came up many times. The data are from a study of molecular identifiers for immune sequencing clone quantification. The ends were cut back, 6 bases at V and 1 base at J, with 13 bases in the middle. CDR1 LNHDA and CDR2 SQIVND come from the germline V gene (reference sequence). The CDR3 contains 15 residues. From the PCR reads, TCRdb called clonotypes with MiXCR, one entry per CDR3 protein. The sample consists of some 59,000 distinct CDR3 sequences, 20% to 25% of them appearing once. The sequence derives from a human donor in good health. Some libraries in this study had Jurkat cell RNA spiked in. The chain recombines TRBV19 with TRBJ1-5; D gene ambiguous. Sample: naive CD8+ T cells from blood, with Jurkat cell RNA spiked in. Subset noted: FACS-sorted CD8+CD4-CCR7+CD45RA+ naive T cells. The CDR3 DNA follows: TGTGCCAGTAGCCTGCGACCCACGAGCAATCAGCCCCAGCATTTT. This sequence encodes CASSLRPTSNQPQHF.